This T cell receptor beta chain came from a study of T cells after yellow fever vaccination. Study background: Fractions containing few cells were prepared with SMART-Seq v4 Ultra Low Input.

TCRdb analysed the 5' RACE reads with MiXCR anew, one entry per CDR3 protein. This sample has approximately 580,000 distinct CDR3 sequences, with around 17% found just once. This clonotype turned up a few times. The V and J ends lost 4 bases and 0 bases respectively, with 13 bases between them. Germline loops: CDR1 LGHNA, CDR2 YSLEER. This CDR3 contains 17 residues. The sequence was obtained from a man aged 18 to 29 who received the YFV17D yellow fever vaccine. This specimen consisted of PBMCs, obtained 5 to 6 days after the first yellow fever vaccination. The chain employs TRBV4-3 and TRBJ1-6, with D perhaps TRBD1 (5 bases). The CDR3 spells CASSPGRASSYNSPLHF. Here the CDR3 DNA reads TGCGCCAGCAGCCCCGGCAGGGCGAGCTCCTATAATTCACCCCTCCACTTT.